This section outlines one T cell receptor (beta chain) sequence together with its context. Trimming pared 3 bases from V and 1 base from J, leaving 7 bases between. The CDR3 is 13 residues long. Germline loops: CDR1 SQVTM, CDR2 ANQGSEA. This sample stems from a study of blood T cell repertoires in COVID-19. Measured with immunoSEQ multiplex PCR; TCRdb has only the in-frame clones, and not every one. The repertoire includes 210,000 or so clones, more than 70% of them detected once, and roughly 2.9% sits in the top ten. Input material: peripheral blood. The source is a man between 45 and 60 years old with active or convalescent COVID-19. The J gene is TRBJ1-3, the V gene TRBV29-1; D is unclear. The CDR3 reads CSVEGGSGNTIYF. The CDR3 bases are TGCAGCGTTGAGGGAGGGTCTGGAAACACCATATATTTT.